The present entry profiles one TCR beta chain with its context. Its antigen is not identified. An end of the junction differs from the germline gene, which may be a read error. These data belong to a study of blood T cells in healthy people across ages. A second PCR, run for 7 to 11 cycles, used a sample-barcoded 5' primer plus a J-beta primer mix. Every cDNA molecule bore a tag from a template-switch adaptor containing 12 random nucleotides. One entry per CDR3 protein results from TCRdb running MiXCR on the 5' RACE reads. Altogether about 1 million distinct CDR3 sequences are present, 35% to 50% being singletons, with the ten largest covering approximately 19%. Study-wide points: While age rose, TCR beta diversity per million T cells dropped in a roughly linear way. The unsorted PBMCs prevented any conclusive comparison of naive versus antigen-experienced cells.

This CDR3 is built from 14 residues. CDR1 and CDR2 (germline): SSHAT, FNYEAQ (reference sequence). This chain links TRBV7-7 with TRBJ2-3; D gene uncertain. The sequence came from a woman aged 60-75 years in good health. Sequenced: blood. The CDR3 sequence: CASSLDGLGDTQYF. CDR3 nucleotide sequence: TGTGCTAGCAGCTTGGACGGGCTGGGGGATACGCAGTATTTT.